This is a list of T cell receptor beta chains from one sample in a study of cytomegalovirus exposure and HLA in healthy donors. Some clones are missing from TCRdb's copy, which holds only in-frame ones; the method was immunoSEQ multiplex PCR. The table shows about 40,000 clones, with 45% to 65% occurring only once. Specimen: PBMCs. Receptors originate from a human donor in good health. CDR3s include the opening cysteine and the closing phenylalanine or tryptophan. A D gene is named only where the DNA matches it firmly. Some rows mark clone size as missing; the rest say once, few, many or name a class of expanded clone.

j_call,v_call,d_call,clone_size,cdr3_nt,cdr3_aa
TRBJ2-7,TRBV27,TRBD1,NA,TGTGCCAGCAGTTTTGGCAGGGGGCACGAGCAGTACTTC,CASSFGRGHEQYF
TRBJ2-7,TRBV19,TRBD2,few,TGTGCCAGTAGTATCGGTAGCGGGAGCCAGTACGAGCAGTACTTC,CASSIGSGSQYEQYF
TRBJ2-3,TRBV11-2,TRBD1,NA,TGTGCCAGCAGCTTAGCGCCAGGGGGCGCGGCAGATACGCAGTATTTT,CASSLAPGGAADTQYF
TRBJ2-3,TRBV18,NA,few,TGTGCCAGCTCACCCCCTGCGGGGACTAGCACAGATACGCAGTATTTT,CASSPPAGTSTDTQYF
TRBJ1-5,TRBV18,NA,few,TGTGCCAGCTCACCACCGCAGCAGCCCCAGCATTTT,CASSPPQQPQHF
TRBJ1-2,TRBV5-4,TRBD1,few,TGTGCCAGCTCATGGACAGGGGAGTATGGCTACACCTTC,CASSWTGEYGYTF
TRBJ1-5,TRBV6-4,NA,once,TGTGCCAGCAGTCCACAGGCGAATCAGCCCCAGCATTTT,CASSPQANQPQHF
TRBJ2-7,TRBV7-9,NA,NA,TGTGCCACCTCCCCACGGGGGGCCGGGGCCTACGAGCAGTACTTC,CATSPRGAGAYEQYF
TRBJ1-4,TRBV4-3,NA,NA,TGCGCCAGCAGCCCGGGGGGGAGTGCTAATGAAAAACTGTTTTTT,CASSPGGSANEKLFF
TRBJ1-6,TRBV10-3,TRBD1,NA,TGTGCCATCAGTGCAAAACCCGGGACAGGGAATTCACCCCTCCACTTT,CAISAKPGTGNSPLHF
TRBJ2-7,TRBV6-6,TRBD2,NA,TGTGCCAGCAGCCCCCCCATGCTCGCGGGGGTAGGGGAGCAGTACTTC,CASSPPMLAGVGEQYF
TRBJ1-5,TRBV4-1,NA,NA,TGCGCCAGCAGCCACGGAAAGGGGACAACTCAGCCCCAGCATTTT,CASSHGKGTTQPQHF